This TCR beta chain was sequenced for a study of early T cells in non-severe SARS-CoV-2 infection. At the level of the study: Sequenced bulk RNA came from whole blood that was unsorted, and chains were unpaired. Study findings and constraints: Using VDJdb, the matching emphasized anti-spike CD8 responses while missing private and CD4 specificities.

On this clonotype itself: What it recognizes is unknown.

The CDR3 contains 15 residues. The V and J ends lost 7 bases and 0 bases respectively, with 15 bases between them. One entry per CDR3 protein results from TCRdb running MiXCR on the 5' RACE reads. This table holds about 84,000 distinct CDR3 sequences, 12% found once. The sample was whole blood. The TCR was taken from an adult who was a healthcare worker with PCR-confirmed SARS-CoV-2 infection or an uninfected control (not recorded which). J is TRBJ1-2 and V is TRBV12-3 or TRBV12-4; D gene ambiguous. The CDR3 DNA sequence: TGTGCCAGCATCCTGGCCGGGATTCCTAACTATGGCTACACCTTC. Its translation is CASILAGIPNYGYTF.